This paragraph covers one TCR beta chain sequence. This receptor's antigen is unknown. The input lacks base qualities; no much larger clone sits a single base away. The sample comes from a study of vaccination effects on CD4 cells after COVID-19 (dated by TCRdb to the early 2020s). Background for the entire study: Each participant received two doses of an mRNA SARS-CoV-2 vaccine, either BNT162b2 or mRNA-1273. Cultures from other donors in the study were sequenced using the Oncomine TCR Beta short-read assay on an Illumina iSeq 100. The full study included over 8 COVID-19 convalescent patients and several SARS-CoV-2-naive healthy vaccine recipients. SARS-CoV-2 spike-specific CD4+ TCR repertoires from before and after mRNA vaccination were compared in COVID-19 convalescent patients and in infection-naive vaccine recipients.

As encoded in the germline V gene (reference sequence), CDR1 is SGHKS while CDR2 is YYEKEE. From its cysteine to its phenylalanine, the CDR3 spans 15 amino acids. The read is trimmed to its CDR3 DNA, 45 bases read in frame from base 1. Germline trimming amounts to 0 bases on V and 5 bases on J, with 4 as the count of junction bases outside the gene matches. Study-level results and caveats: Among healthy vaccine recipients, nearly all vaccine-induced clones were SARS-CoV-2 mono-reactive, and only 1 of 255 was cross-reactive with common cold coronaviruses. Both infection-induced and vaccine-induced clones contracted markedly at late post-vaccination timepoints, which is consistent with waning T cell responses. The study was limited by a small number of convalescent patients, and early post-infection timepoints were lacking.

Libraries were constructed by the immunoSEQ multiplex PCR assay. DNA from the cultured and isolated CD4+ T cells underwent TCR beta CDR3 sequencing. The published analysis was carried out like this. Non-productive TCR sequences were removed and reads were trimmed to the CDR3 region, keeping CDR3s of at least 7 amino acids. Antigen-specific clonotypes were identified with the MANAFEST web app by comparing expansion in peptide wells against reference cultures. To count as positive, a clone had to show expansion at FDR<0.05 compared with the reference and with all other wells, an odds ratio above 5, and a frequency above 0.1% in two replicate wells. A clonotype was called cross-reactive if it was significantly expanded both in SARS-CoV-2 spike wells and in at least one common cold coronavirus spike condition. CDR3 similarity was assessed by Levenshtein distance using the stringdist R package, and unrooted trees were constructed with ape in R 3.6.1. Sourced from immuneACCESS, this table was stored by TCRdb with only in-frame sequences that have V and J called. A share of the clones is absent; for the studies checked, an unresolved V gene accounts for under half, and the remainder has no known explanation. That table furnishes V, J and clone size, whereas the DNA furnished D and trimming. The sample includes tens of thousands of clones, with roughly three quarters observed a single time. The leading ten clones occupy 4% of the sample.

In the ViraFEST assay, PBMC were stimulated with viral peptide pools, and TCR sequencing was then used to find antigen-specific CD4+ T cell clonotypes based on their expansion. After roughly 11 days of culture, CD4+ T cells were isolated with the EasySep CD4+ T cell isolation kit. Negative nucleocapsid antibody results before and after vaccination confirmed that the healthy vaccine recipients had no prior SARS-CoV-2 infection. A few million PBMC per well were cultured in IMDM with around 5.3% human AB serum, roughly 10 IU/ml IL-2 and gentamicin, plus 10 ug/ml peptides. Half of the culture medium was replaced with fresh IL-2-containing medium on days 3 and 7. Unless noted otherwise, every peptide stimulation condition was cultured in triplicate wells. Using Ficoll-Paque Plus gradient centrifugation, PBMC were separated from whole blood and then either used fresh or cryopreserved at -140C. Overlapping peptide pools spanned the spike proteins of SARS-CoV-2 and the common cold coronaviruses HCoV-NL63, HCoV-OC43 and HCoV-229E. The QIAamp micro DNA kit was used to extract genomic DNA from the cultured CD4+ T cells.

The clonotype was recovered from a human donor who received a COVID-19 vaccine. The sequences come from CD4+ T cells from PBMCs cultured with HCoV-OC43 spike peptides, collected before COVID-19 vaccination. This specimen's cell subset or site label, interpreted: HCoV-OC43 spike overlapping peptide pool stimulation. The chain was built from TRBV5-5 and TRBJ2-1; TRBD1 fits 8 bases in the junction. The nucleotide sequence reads TGTGCCAGCAGCTTGGGGGACAGGACCAACAATGAGCAGTTCTTC. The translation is CASSLGDRTNNEQFF.